A selection of T cell receptor beta chains follows, all from one sample in a study of T-cell memory formation after mild COVID-19. TCRdb independently ran MiXCR on the 5' RACE reads; one entry per CDR3 protein. The sample carries 200,000 to 250,000 distinct CDR3 sequences, roughly 27% recorded once. Sequences were obtained from PBMCs or a T cell subset sorted from them (not recorded which). The receptors originated from an adult woman who had mild COVID-19 (a few samples of this study predate the infection). Cell type and time point are not known. Each CDR3 is given with its conserved first and last residue. Each record gives: V gene, D gene, CDR3 length, clone size, J gene, CDR3 DNA, CDR3 protein. The D gene is left open where the match is weak. The size of a clone is reported for some rows only, either as once, few or many, or as a class for expanded clones.

v_call: TRBV24-1
d_call: -
cdr3_length: 15
clone_size: many
j_call: TRBJ2-2
cdr3_nt: TGTGCCACCAGTGATTGGACAGCGAACACCGGGGAGCTGTTTTTT
cdr3_aa: CATSDWTANTGELFF

v_call: TRBV6-2/TRBV6-3
d_call: -
cdr3_length: 16
clone_size: few
j_call: TRBJ1-4
cdr3_nt: TGTGCCAGCAGTTACGGTCAGGGTAGCGGGAATGAAAAACTGTTTTTT
cdr3_aa: CASSYGQGSGNEKLFF

v_call: TRBV27
d_call: -
cdr3_length: 13
clone_size: few
j_call: TRBJ2-7
cdr3_nt: TGTGCCAGCTCCGGACAGACTTCGCGCGAGCAGTACTTC
cdr3_aa: CASSGQTSREQYF

v_call: TRBV7-2
d_call: TRBD1
cdr3_length: 15
clone_size: few
j_call: TRBJ2-5
cdr3_nt: TGTGCCAGCAGCACACGACAGGGTTCGGTGGAGACCCAGTACTTC
cdr3_aa: CASSTRQGSVETQYF

v_call: TRBV21-1
d_call: -
cdr3_length: 17
clone_size: -
j_call: TRBJ2-2
cdr3_nt: TGTGGGGGACATCACCGAGGGACTAGCCCTAACACCGGGGAGCTGTTTTTT
cdr3_aa: CGGHHRGTSPNTGELFF

v_call: TRBV6-5
d_call: -
cdr3_length: 15
clone_size: -
j_call: TRBJ2-7
cdr3_nt: TGTGCCAGCAGTTACCCACGGCAGGGGTCCCCCGAGCAGTACTTC
cdr3_aa: CASSYPRQGSPEQYF

v_call: TRBV29-1
d_call: -
cdr3_length: 10
clone_size: -
j_call: TRBJ2-1
cdr3_nt: TGCAGCGTTGTGGACCTAGAGCAGTTCTTC
cdr3_aa: CSVVDLEQFF

v_call: TRBV5-1
d_call: -
cdr3_length: 16
clone_size: few
j_call: TRBJ2-2
cdr3_nt: TGCGCCAGCAGCTTACCGGGCTCACTGGACACCGGGGAGCTGTTTTTT
cdr3_aa: CASSLPGSLDTGELFF

v_call: TRBV30
d_call: TRBD1
cdr3_length: 14
clone_size: -
j_call: TRBJ2-2
cdr3_nt: TGTGCCTGGAGTGTAGGGGGCGGCACCGGGGAGCTGTTTTTT
cdr3_aa: CAWSVGGGTGELFF

v_call: TRBV5-1
d_call: TRBD1
cdr3_length: 17
clone_size: -
j_call: TRBJ1-4
cdr3_nt: TGCGCCAGCAGCTTCTTAGCTCGCGGACAGGGGGGTGAAAAACTGTTTTTT
cdr3_aa: CASSFLARGQGGEKLFF

v_call: TRBV9
d_call: TRBD2
cdr3_length: 15
clone_size: few
j_call: TRBJ2-7
cdr3_nt: TGTGCCAGCAGCGTCAGGCCTAGCGGGATATACGAGCAGTACTTC
cdr3_aa: CASSVRPSGIYEQYF

v_call: TRBV24-1
d_call: TRBD1
cdr3_length: 16
clone_size: few
j_call: TRBJ2-2
cdr3_nt: TGTGCCACCAGTGATCCCGGGACAGGGGAAACCGGGGAGCTGTTTTTT
cdr3_aa: CATSDPGTGETGELFF

v_call: TRBV12-3/TRBV12-4
d_call: -
cdr3_length: 14
clone_size: -
j_call: TRBJ2-5
cdr3_nt: TGTGCCAGCAGTTTAGAGGTCGTAGGGACGACCCAGTACTTC
cdr3_aa: CASSLEVVGTTQYF

v_call: TRBV29-1
d_call: TRBD1
cdr3_length: 15
clone_size: -
j_call: TRBJ2-5
cdr3_nt: TGCAGCGTTAGGTCCGGGACAGGGGGACGAGAGACCCAGTACTTC
cdr3_aa: CSVRSGTGGRETQYF

v_call: TRBV3-1
d_call: TRBD2
cdr3_length: 15
clone_size: -
j_call: TRBJ2-1
cdr3_nt: TGTGCCAGCAGCCGGACTAGCGGGGACCACAATGAGCAGTTCTTC
cdr3_aa: CASSRTSGDHNEQFF

v_call: TRBV13
d_call: TRBD2
cdr3_length: 18
clone_size: -
j_call: TRBJ2-2
cdr3_nt: TGTGCCAGCAGCCGGCCGGGACTAGCGGCCGTCAACACCGGGGAGCTGTTTTTT
cdr3_aa: CASSRPGLAAVNTGELFF

v_call: TRBV6-1
d_call: -
cdr3_length: 14
clone_size: few
j_call: TRBJ2-4
cdr3_nt: TGTGCCAGCAGCGCCGGACATAACAAAAACATTCAGTACTTC
cdr3_aa: CASSAGHNKNIQYF

v_call: TRBV6-5
d_call: -
cdr3_length: 11
clone_size: once
j_call: TRBJ1-1
cdr3_nt: TGTGCCAGCAGTGCCGGGTTTGAAGCTTTCTTT
cdr3_aa: CASSAGFEAFF

v_call: TRBV24-1
d_call: -
cdr3_length: 15
clone_size: -
j_call: TRBJ2-3
cdr3_nt: TGTGCCACCAGTGATCCCGGACGGCCCACAGATACGCAGTATTTT
cdr3_aa: CATSDPGRPTDTQYF

v_call: TRBV10-3
d_call: TRBD2
cdr3_length: 20
clone_size: -
j_call: TRBJ2-1
cdr3_nt: TGTGCCATCAGTGAGTTGGGACTAGCGGGAGCTTCGCCGTCCTACAATGAGCAGTTCTTC
cdr3_aa: CAISELGLAGASPSYNEQFF

v_call: TRBV7-2
d_call: -
cdr3_length: 13
clone_size: -
j_call: TRBJ1-4
cdr3_nt: TGTGCCAGCAGCTCGTTGGGAACCGAAAAACTGTTTTTT
cdr3_aa: CASSSLGTEKLFF

v_call: TRBV6-2/TRBV6-3
d_call: TRBD1
cdr3_length: 13
clone_size: few
j_call: TRBJ1-5
cdr3_nt: TGTGCCAGCAGCCCGACAGGGAATCAGCCCCAGCATTTT
cdr3_aa: CASSPTGNQPQHF

v_call: TRBV7-2
d_call: -
cdr3_length: 14
clone_size: -
j_call: TRBJ1-4
cdr3_nt: TGTGCCAGCAGGTCAGGGACAACTAATGAAAAACTGTTTTTT
cdr3_aa: CASRSGTTNEKLFF

v_call: TRBV5-5
d_call: -
cdr3_length: 15
clone_size: once
j_call: TRBJ2-5
cdr3_nt: TGTGCCAGCAGCTCGGGGGTGCTCGCACAAGAGACCCAGTACTTC
cdr3_aa: CASSSGVLAQETQYF

v_call: TRBV24-1
d_call: -
cdr3_length: 18
clone_size: -
j_call: TRBJ2-2
cdr3_nt: TGTGCCACCAGTGATTTGCGCGCGGGGATGGGGAACACCGGGGAGCTGTTTTTT
cdr3_aa: CATSDLRAGMGNTGELFF

v_call: TRBV12-3/TRBV12-4
d_call: -
cdr3_length: 13
clone_size: once
j_call: TRBJ1-4
cdr3_nt: TGTGCCAGCAGTTTAGGCCTGAAGGAAAAACTGTTTTTT
cdr3_aa: CASSLGLKEKLFF

v_call: TRBV12-3/TRBV12-4
d_call: -
cdr3_length: 16
clone_size: -
j_call: TRBJ2-3
cdr3_nt: TGTGCCAGCACCCCAGGCCCGTTCCAGGGCACAGATACGCAGTATTTT
cdr3_aa: CASTPGPFQGTDTQYF

v_call: TRBV12-3/TRBV12-4
d_call: TRBD1
cdr3_length: 15
clone_size: -
j_call: TRBJ1-6
cdr3_nt: TGTGCCAGCAGTGTCCGGGACAGGGGGCATTCACCCCTCCACTTT
cdr3_aa: CASSVRDRGHSPLHF

v_call: TRBV5-5
d_call: -
cdr3_length: 13
clone_size: -
j_call: TRBJ2-1
cdr3_nt: TGTGCCAGCAGCCCGGACATACACAATGAGCAGTTCTTC
cdr3_aa: CASSPDIHNEQFF

v_call: TRBV11-2
d_call: TRBD2
cdr3_length: 15
clone_size: -
j_call: TRBJ2-2
cdr3_nt: TGTGCCAGCGGATGGGCTAGCGGGGGAACCGGGGAGCTGTTTTTT
cdr3_aa: CASGWASGGTGELFF

v_call: TRBV30
d_call: -
cdr3_length: 13
clone_size: -
j_call: TRBJ2-7
cdr3_nt: TGTGCCTGGAGTGTACATGGGAACTACGAGCAGTACTTC
cdr3_aa: CAWSVHGNYEQYF

v_call: TRBV9
d_call: TRBD2
cdr3_length: 15
clone_size: few
j_call: TRBJ2-5
cdr3_nt: TGTGCCAGCAGCACCGAGGCGAGCGGGAGTGAGACCCAGTACTTC
cdr3_aa: CASSTEASGSETQYF

v_call: TRBV5-6
d_call: TRBD1
cdr3_length: 15
clone_size: few
j_call: TRBJ2-5
cdr3_nt: TGTGCCAGCAGCCACCGACAGGGGATTCAAGAGACCCAGTACTTC
cdr3_aa: CASSHRQGIQETQYF

v_call: TRBV28
d_call: -
cdr3_length: 12
clone_size: -
j_call: TRBJ2-7
cdr3_nt: TGTGCCAGCAGCGGGGTGGCCTACGAGCAGTACTTC
cdr3_aa: CASSGVAYEQYF

v_call: TRBV5-1
d_call: TRBD1
cdr3_length: 13
clone_size: few
j_call: TRBJ2-1
cdr3_nt: TGCGCCAGCAGCCCTGGGTGGGACAGTGAGCAGTTCTTC
cdr3_aa: CASSPGWDSEQFF

v_call: TRBV5-1
d_call: -
cdr3_length: 12
clone_size: few
j_call: TRBJ2-7
cdr3_nt: TGCGCCAGCAGCCACAACGGGGGCGAGCAGTACTTC
cdr3_aa: CASSHNGGEQYF

v_call: TRBV20-1
d_call: TRBD1
cdr3_length: 15
clone_size: -
j_call: TRBJ2-1
cdr3_nt: TGCAGTGCTAGAGATGCAGGGGGAACCTACAATGAGCAGTTCTTC
cdr3_aa: CSARDAGGTYNEQFF

v_call: TRBV7-6
d_call: -
cdr3_length: 16
clone_size: few
j_call: TRBJ2-3
cdr3_nt: TGTGCCAGCAGCCTAGGGCGGGGTGGGAGCACAGATACGCAGTATTTT
cdr3_aa: CASSLGRGGSTDTQYF

v_call: TRBV7-9
d_call: -
cdr3_length: 15
clone_size: many
j_call: TRBJ1-2
cdr3_nt: TGTGCCAGCAGCCGTGGGACACCGAGGAACTATGGCTACACCTTC
cdr3_aa: CASSRGTPRNYGYTF

v_call: TRBV24-1
d_call: TRBD1
cdr3_length: 16
clone_size: -
j_call: TRBJ2-3
cdr3_nt: TGTGCCACCAGTGACCGTGGACAGGGGAGGACAGATACGCAGTATTTT
cdr3_aa: CATSDRGQGRTDTQYF

v_call: TRBV12-3/TRBV12-4
d_call: -
cdr3_length: 19
clone_size: few
j_call: TRBJ2-6
cdr3_nt: TGTGCCAGCACGGAAGCGCAGGGGAGCCTGAGCTCTGGGGCCAACGTCCTGACTTTC
cdr3_aa: CASTEAQGSLSSGANVLTF

v_call: TRBV29-1
d_call: -
cdr3_length: 12
clone_size: -
j_call: TRBJ1-3
cdr3_nt: TGCAGCGTACGGGAACCTGGAAACACCATATATTTT
cdr3_aa: CSVREPGNTIYF

v_call: TRBV7-2
d_call: -
cdr3_length: 16
clone_size: once
j_call: TRBJ2-5
cdr3_nt: TGTGCCAGCAGCACCACCTCGTGGAGGGGCCAAGAGACCCAGTACTTC
cdr3_aa: CASSTTSWRGQETQYF

v_call: TRBV5-6
d_call: -
cdr3_length: 13
clone_size: few
j_call: TRBJ2-7
cdr3_nt: TGTGCCAGCAGCCACGCTGACAGCTACGAGCAGTACTTC
cdr3_aa: CASSHADSYEQYF

v_call: TRBV4-1
d_call: -
cdr3_length: 14
clone_size: -
j_call: TRBJ1-1
cdr3_nt: TGCGCCAGCAGCCTCCCCCCGGGGCGTAATGAAGCTTTCTTT
cdr3_aa: CASSLPPGRNEAFF

v_call: TRBV7-3
d_call: -
cdr3_length: 16
clone_size: many
j_call: TRBJ2-3
cdr3_nt: TGTGCCAGCAGCTTACTTGGACAAGAGGTGACAGATACGCAGTATTTT
cdr3_aa: CASSLLGQEVTDTQYF

v_call: TRBV20-1
d_call: -
cdr3_length: 12
clone_size: -
j_call: TRBJ1-1
cdr3_nt: TGCAGTGCTAGTAGAGGAGGTGCTGAAGCTTTCTTT
cdr3_aa: CSASRGGAEAFF

v_call: TRBV5-5
d_call: TRBD2
cdr3_length: 16
clone_size: few
j_call: TRBJ2-1
cdr3_nt: TGTGCCAGCAGCTTGGGGGGTACTTCCCGCGGGAGCGAGCAGTTCTTC
cdr3_aa: CASSLGGTSRGSEQFF

v_call: TRBV12-2
d_call: -
cdr3_length: 17
clone_size: -
j_call: TRBJ2-1
cdr3_nt: -
cdr3_aa: CASRLGVAGGTYNEQFF

v_call: TRBV7-6
d_call: TRBD2
cdr3_length: 14
clone_size: -
j_call: TRBJ2-2
cdr3_nt: TGTGCCAGCAGTAGCGGGGGTCGGACCGGGGAGCTGTTTTTT
cdr3_aa: CASSSGGRTGELFF

v_call: TRBV12-3/TRBV12-4
d_call: -
cdr3_length: 15
clone_size: once
j_call: TRBJ1-2
cdr3_nt: TGTGCCAGCAGTTTAGCGTGGGCCGCGCCTCGGGGCTACACCTTC
cdr3_aa: CASSLAWAAPRGYTF

v_call: TRBV20-1
d_call: -
cdr3_length: 15
clone_size: -
j_call: TRBJ2-1
cdr3_nt: TGCAGTGCCCTCGGGGGGCGGGACCACTACAATGAGCAGTTCTTC
cdr3_aa: CSALGGRDHYNEQFF

v_call: TRBV4-1
d_call: -
cdr3_length: 13
clone_size: -
j_call: TRBJ1-6
cdr3_nt: TGCGCCAGCAGCCCCGAGCCCGATTCACCCCTCCACTTT
cdr3_aa: CASSPEPDSPLHF

v_call: TRBV7-8
d_call: TRBD2
cdr3_length: 14
clone_size: -
j_call: TRBJ2-1
cdr3_nt: TGTGCCAGCAGCCGCCGGGACGGGGGGAATGAGCAGTTCTTC
cdr3_aa: CASSRRDGGNEQFF

v_call: TRBV2
d_call: -
cdr3_length: 14
clone_size: -
j_call: TRBJ1-1
cdr3_nt: TGTGCCAGCAGTGAAGATCGAGGGAGCACTGAAGCTTTCTTT
cdr3_aa: CASSEDRGSTEAFF

v_call: TRBV24-1
d_call: TRBD1
cdr3_length: 15
clone_size: -
j_call: TRBJ2-1
cdr3_nt: TGTGCCACCAGTGGCCGACAGGGATCCTACAATGAGCAGTTCTTC
cdr3_aa: CATSGRQGSYNEQFF

v_call: TRBV7-9
d_call: -
cdr3_length: 14
clone_size: -
j_call: TRBJ1-1
cdr3_nt: TGTGCCAGCAGCTTAGGCGACATGAACACTGAAGCTTTCTTT
cdr3_aa: CASSLGDMNTEAFF

v_call: TRBV19
d_call: -
cdr3_length: 14
clone_size: -
j_call: TRBJ2-6
cdr3_nt: TGTGCCAGTAGTACTCGACAGGGGGCCAACGTCCTGACTTTC
cdr3_aa: CASSTRQGANVLTF

v_call: TRBV18
d_call: -
cdr3_length: 14
clone_size: -
j_call: TRBJ1-5
cdr3_nt: TGTGCCAGCTCGCCCGCGAACAGCAATCAGCCCCAGCATTTT
cdr3_aa: CASSPANSNQPQHF